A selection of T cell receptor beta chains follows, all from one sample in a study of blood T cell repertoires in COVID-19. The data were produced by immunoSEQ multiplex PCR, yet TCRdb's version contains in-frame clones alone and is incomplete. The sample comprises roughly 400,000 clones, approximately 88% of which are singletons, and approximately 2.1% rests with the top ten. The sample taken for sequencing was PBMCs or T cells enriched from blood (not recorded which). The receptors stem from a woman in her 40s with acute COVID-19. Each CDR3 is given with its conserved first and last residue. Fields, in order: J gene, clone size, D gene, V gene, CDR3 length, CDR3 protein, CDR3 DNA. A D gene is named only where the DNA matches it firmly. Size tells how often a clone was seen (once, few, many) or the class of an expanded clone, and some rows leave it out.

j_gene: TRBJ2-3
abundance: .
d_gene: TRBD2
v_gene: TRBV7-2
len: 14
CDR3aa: CASSPRLAGVTQYF
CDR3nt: TGTGCCAGCAGCCCTCGACTAGCTGGTGTTACGCAGTATTTT

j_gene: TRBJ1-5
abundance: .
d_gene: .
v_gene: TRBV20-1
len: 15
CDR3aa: CSASVDSELNQPQHF
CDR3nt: TGCAGTGCTAGTGTGGACAGCGAGTTAAATCAGCCCCAGCATTTT

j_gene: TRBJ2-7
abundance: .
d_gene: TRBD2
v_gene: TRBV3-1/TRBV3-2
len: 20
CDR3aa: CASSHQRGTSGGENPYEQYF
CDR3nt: TGTGCCAGCAGCCACCAGAGGGGGACTAGCGGGGGAGAAAATCCCTACGAGCAGTACTTC

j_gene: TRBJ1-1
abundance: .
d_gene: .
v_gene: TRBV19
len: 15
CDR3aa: CASSIAPGVNTEAFF
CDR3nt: TGTGCCAGTAGTATAGCCCCCGGGGTGAACACTGAAGCTTTCTTT

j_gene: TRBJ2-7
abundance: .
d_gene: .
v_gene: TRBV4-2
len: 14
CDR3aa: CASSQDVAGYEQYF
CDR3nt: TGTGCCAGCAGCCAAGATGTTGCCGGCTACGAGCAGTACTTC

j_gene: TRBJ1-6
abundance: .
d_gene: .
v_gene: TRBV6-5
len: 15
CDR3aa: CASSYQGSYNSPLHF
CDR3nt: TGTGCCAGCAGTTACCAGGGGTCCTATAATTCACCCCTCCACTTT

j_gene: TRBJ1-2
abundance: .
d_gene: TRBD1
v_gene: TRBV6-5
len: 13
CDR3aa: CASRSTGSYGYTF
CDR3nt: TGTGCCAGCAGATCGACAGGGAGCTATGGCTACACCTTC

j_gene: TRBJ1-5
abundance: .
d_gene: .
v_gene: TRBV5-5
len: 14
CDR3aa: CASSLAGEGQPQHF
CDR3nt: TGTGCCAGCAGCTTGGCGGGAGAAGGTCAGCCCCAGCATTTT

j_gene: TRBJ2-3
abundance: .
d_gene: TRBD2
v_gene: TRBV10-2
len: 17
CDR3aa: CASSARLAGGRTDTQYF
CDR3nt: TGCGCCAGCAGTGCGAGACTAGCGGGGGGGCGTACAGATACGCAGTATTTT

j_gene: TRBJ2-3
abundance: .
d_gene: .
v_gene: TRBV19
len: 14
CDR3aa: CASSIDLGRDTQYF
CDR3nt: TGTGCCAGTAGTATAGATCTGGGGCGAGATACGCAGTATTTT

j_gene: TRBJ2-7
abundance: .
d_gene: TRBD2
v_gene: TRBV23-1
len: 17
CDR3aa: CASSQTLSGGAFYEQYF
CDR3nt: TGCGCCAGCAGTCAGACCCTTAGCGGGGGGGCCTTTTACGAGCAGTACTTC

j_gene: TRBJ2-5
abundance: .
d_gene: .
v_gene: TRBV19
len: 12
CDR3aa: CASSMAGETQYF
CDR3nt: TGTGCCAGTAGTATGGCAGGCGAGACCCAGTACTTC

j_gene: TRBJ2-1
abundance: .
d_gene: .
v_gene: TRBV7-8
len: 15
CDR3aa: CASSLVGRGSNEQFF
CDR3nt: TGTGCCAGCAGCTTAGTTGGTAGGGGGAGCAATGAGCAGTTCTTC

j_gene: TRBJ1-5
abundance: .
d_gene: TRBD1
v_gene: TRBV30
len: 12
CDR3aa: CAWDRAGQPQHF
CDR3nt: TGTGCCTGGGACAGGGCGGGGCAGCCCCAGCATTTT

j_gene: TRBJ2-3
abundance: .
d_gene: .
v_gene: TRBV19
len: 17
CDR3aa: CASSILRQSLSTDTQYF
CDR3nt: TGTGCCAGTAGTATCCTCCGACAATCCTTGAGCACAGATACGCAGTATTTT

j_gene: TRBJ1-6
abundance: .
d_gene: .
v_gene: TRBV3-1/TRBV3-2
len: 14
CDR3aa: CASSLGQNNSPLHF
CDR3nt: TGTGCCAGCAGTCTAGGACAGAATAATTCACCCCTCCACTTT

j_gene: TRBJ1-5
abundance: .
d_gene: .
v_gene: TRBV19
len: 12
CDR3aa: CASSIRSGPQHF
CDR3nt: TGTGCCAGTAGTATCCGGTCGGGGCCCCAGCATTTT

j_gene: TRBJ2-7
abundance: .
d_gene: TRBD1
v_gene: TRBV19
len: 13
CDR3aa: CASSVQGYDEQYF
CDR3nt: TGTGCCAGTAGTGTACAGGGGTACGACGAGCAGTACTTC

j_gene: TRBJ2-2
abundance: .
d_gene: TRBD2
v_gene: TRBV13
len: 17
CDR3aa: CASSMGLAAPNTGELFF
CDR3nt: TGTGCCAGCAGCATGGGACTAGCGGCGCCGAACACCGGGGAGCTGTTTTTT

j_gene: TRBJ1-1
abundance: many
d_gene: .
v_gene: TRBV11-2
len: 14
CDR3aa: CASSLVGWNTEAFF
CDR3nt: TGTGCCAGCAGCTTAGTGGGCTGGAACACTGAAGCTTTCTTT

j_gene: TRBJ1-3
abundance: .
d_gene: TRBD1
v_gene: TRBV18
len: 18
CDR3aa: CASSPIGGTGQRGNTIYF
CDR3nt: TGTGCCAGCTCACCCATCGGAGGGACGGGACAGAGAGGAAACACCATATATTTT

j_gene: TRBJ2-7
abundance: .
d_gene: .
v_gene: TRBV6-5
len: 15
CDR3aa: CASSFSSNSLYEQYF
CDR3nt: TGTGCCAGCAGTTTTTCTAGCAATAGTCTATACGAGCAGTACTTC

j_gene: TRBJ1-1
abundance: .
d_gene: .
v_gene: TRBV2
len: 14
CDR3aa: CASSVGRDSGEAFF
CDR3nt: TGTGCCAGCAGTGTCGGCAGGGACTCAGGTGAAGCTTTCTTT

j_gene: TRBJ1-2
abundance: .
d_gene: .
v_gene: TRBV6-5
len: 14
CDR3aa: CASSYDRTNYGYTF
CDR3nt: TGTGCCAGCAGTTACGACAGAACTAACTATGGCTACACCTTC

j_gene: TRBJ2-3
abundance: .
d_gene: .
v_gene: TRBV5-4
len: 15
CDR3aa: CASSLGSLNTDTQYF
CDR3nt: TGTGCCAGCAGCTTGGGCTCACTAAACACAGATACGCAGTATTTT

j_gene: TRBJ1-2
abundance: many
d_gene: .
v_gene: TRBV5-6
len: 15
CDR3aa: CASSRSTTGNYGYTF
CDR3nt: TGTGCCAGCAGCCGCTCCACAACAGGGAACTATGGCTACACCTTC

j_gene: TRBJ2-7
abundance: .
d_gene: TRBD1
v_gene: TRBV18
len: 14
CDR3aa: CASSQGQGAGEQYF
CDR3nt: TGTGCCAGCTCCCAAGGACAGGGGGCTGGTGAGCAGTACTTC

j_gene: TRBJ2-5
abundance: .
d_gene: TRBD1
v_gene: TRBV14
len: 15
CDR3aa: CASSPWDRGVETQYF
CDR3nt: TGTGCCAGCAGCCCATGGGACAGGGGAGTCGAGACCCAGTACTTC

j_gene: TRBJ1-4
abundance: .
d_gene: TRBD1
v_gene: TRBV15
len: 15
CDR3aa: CATSRWDRGPEKLFF
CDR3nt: TGTGCCACCAGCAGATGGGACAGGGGACCTGAAAAACTGTTTTTT

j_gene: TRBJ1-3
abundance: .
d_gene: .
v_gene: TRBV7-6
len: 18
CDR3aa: CASSPKWRLDGSGNTIYF
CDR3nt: TGTGCCAGCAGCCCCAAGTGGAGACTCGACGGCTCTGGAAACACCATATATTTT

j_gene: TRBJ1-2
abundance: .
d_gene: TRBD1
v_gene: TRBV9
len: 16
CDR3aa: CASSRGQGNSNYGYTF
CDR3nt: TGTGCCAGCAGCAGGGGACAGGGGAACTCTAACTATGGCTACACCTTC

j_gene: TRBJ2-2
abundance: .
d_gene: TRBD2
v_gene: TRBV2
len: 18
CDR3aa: CASSTLRLAGGQSGELFF
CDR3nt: TGTGCCAGCAGTACTCTAAGACTAGCGGGGGGGCAAAGCGGGGAGCTGTTTTTT

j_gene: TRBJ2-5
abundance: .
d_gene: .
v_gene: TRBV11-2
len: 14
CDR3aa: CASSFQRAAETQYF
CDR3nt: TGTGCCAGCAGCTTCCAGCGGGCGGCGGAGACCCAGTACTTC

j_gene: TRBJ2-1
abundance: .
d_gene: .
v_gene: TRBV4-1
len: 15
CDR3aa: CASSPQVPSYNEQFF
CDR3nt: TGCGCCAGCAGCCCACAGGTCCCGTCCTACAATGAGCAGTTCTTC

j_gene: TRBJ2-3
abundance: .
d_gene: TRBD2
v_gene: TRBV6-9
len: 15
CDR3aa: CASSLLAGVTDTQYF
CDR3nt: TGTGCCAGCAGTTTACTAGCGGGTGTCACAGATACGCAGTATTTT

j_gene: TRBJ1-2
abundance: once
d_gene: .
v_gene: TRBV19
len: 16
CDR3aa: CASSITPTQGNYGYTF
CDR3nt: TGTGCCAGTAGTATAACCCCGACTCAGGGGAACTATGGCTACACCTTC

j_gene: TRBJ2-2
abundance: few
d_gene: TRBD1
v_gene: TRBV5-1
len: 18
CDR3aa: CASSRGTGDPMNTGELFF
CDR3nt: TGCGCCAGCAGCAGAGGGACAGGGGACCCTATGAACACCGGGGAGCTGTTTTTT

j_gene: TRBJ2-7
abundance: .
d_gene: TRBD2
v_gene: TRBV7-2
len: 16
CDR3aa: CASSLESSSGAYEQYF
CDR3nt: TGTGCCAGCAGCTTAGAGTCGTCTAGCGGGGCATACGAGCAGTACTTC

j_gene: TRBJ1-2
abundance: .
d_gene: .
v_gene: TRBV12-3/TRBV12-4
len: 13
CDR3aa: CASSLNGNYGYTF
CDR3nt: TGTGCCAGCAGTTTGAACGGGAACTATGGCTACACCTTC

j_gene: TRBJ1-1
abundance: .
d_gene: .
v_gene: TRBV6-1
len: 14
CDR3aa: CASSEVLGNTEAFF
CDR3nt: TGTGCCAGCAGTGAAGTGCTGGGCAACACTGAAGCTTTCTTT

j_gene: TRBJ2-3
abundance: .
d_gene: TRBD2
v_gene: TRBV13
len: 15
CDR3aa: CASSLAGGGPDTQYF
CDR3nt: TGTGCCAGCAGCTTGGCGGGGGGGGGACCAGATACGCAGTATTTT

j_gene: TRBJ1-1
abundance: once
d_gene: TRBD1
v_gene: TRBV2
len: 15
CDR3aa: CASSNRRAGGTEAFF
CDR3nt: TGTGCCAGCAGTAACCGCAGGGCAGGGGGCACTGAAGCTTTCTTT

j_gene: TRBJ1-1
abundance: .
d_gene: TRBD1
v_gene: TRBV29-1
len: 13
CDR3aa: CSVQGVRNTEAFF
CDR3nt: TGCAGCGTGCAGGGGGTCAGGAACACTGAAGCTTTCTTT

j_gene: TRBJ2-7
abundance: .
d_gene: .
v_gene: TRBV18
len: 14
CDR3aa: CASSKRALDYEQYF
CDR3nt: TGTGCCAGCTCCAAGCGGGCCTTGGACTACGAGCAGTACTTC

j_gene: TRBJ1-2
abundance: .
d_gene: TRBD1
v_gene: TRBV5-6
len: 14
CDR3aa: CASSLGQGGYGYTF
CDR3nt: TGTGCCAGCAGCTTAGGACAGGGTGGCTATGGCTACACCTTC

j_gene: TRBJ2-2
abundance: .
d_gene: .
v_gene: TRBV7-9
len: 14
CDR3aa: CASSALGRTGELFF
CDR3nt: TGTGCCAGCAGCGCCCTGGGGAGAACCGGGGAGCTGTTTTTT